Listed below are T cell receptor beta chains from one sample, sequenced in a study of CD8 T cells in ankylosing spondylitis. TCRdb reprocessed the 5' RACE reads via MiXCR and lists one record per CDR3 protein. The table includes 470,000 or so distinct CDR3 sequences, roughly 25% detected once. The sample taken for sequencing was blood, either unsorted or a sorted T cell fraction (not recorded which). The receptors here all came from a male donor with ankylosing spondylitis. CDR3s include the opening cysteine and the closing phenylalanine or tryptophan. A D gene is named only where the DNA matches it firmly. A clone size is listed for some rows: how often the clone was seen (once, few, many), or a class if it is expanded.

V	D	J	size	CDR3	DNA
TRBV24-1	TRBD2	TRBJ2-1	.	CATGTSGSYNEQFF	TGTGCCACCGGGACTAGCGGGTCTTACAATGAGCAGTTCTTC
TRBV7-2	TRBD2	TRBJ2-3	.	CASRSGLAGVADTQYF	TGTGCCAGCAGAAGCGGACTAGCGGGAGTGGCAGATACGCAGTATTTT
TRBV28	.	TRBJ2-5	few	CASSWGSGSSETQYF	TGTGCCAGCAGTTGGGGATCGGGCAGTTCGGAGACCCAGTACTTC
TRBV5-1	.	TRBJ2-2	.	CASNQRPRGGELFF	TGCGCCAGCAACCAAAGACCCCGCGGGGGGGAGCTGTTTTTT
TRBV11-2	.	TRBJ1-2	.	CASSIGTDLGYGYTF	TGTGCCAGCAGCATAGGGACCGATTTGGGCTATGGCTACACCTTC
TRBV11-2	TRBD2	TRBJ2-2	.	CASSLGLTSGSGTGELFF	TGTGCCAGCAGCTTAGGTTTGACTAGCGGGAGCGGCACCGGGGAGCTGTTTTTT
TRBV3-1	.	TRBJ2-3	.	CASSHRSSTDTQYF	TGTGCCAGCAGCCACCGATCAAGCACAGATACGCAGTATTTT
TRBV29-1	TRBD1	TRBJ1-1	.	CSVGGQGDLMNTEAFF	TGCAGCGTTGGAGGACAGGGGGACCTTATGAACACTGAAGCTTTCTTT
TRBV20-1	TRBD2	TRBJ2-3	many	CSARVLSGSSDTQYF	TGCAGTGCTAGAGTGTTAAGCGGGAGTTCAGATACGCAGTATTTT
TRBV30	TRBD2	TRBJ2-3	.	CAWSSHSGGGTDTQYF	TGTGCCTGGAGCTCTCATTCGGGAGGGGGCACAGATACGCAGTATTTT
TRBV12-3/TRBV12-4	.	TRBJ2-5	.	CASTLDSYQETQYF	TGTGCCAGCACCCTTGACAGTTACCAAGAGACCCAGTACTTC
TRBV20-1	TRBD1	TRBJ2-3	few	CSATGDRGEDTQYF	TGCAGTGCTACCGGGGACAGGGGCGAGGATACGCAGTATTTT
TRBV3-1	.	TRBJ1-1	.	CASSRGMGDTEAFF	TGTGCCAGCAGCAGGGGAATGGGGGACACTGAAGCTTTCTTT
TRBV24-1	TRBD2	TRBJ2-3	.	CATSDPWTSGSTDTQYF	TGTGCCACCAGTGATCCTTGGACTAGCGGGAGTACAGATACGCAGTATTTT
TRBV27	TRBD2	TRBJ2-7	once	CASSRDSGRTSGYEQYF	TGTGCCAGCAGTCGGGACAGTGGACGGACTAGCGGGTACGAGCAGTACTTC
TRBV5-1	TRBD1	TRBJ2-5	.	CASSSRDSQETQYF	TGCGCCAGCAGCTCACGGGACAGCCAAGAGACCCAGTACTTC
TRBV3-1	.	TRBJ1-1	few	CASSQGKMAGRTEAFF	TGTGCCAGCAGCCAAGGAAAAATGGCAGGGAGGACTGAAGCTTTCTTT
TRBV15	TRBD1	TRBJ2-1	.	CATSREQGQYNEQFF	TGTGCCACCAGCAGAGAACAGGGGCAGTACAATGAGCAGTTCTTC
TRBV5-1	.	TRBJ1-1	.	CASSLIHTEAFF	TGCGCCAGCAGCTTGATACACACTGAAGCTTTCTTT
TRBV11-2	TRBD2	TRBJ2-1	.	CASSGTSGRFDEQFF	TGTGCCAGCAGCGGGACTAGCGGGAGGTTCGATGAGCAGTTCTTC
TRBV12-3/TRBV12-4	.	TRBJ2-4	.	CASSLWTPGPGAKNIQYF	TGTGCCAGCTCACTTTGGACCCCGGGGCCAGGGGCCAAAAACATTCAGTACTTC
TRBV29-1	.	TRBJ2-3	few	CSVAGNTDTQYF	TGCAGCGTTGCGGGCAACACAGATACGCAGTATTTT
TRBV3-1	TRBD2	TRBJ2-3	once	CASSRSGRASDTQYF	TGTGCCAGCAGCCGAAGCGGGAGGGCGTCAGATACGCAGTATTTT
TRBV20-1	.	TRBJ2-3	.	CSAVGSPRAQYF	TGCAGTGCGGTGGGGTCTCCTCGGGCGCAGTATTTT
TRBV2	TRBD1	TRBJ2-5	.	CASTRDRGSETQYF	TGTGCCAGCACCCGGGACAGGGGTTCGGAGACCCAGTACTTC
TRBV19	.	TRBJ2-2	.	CASSPLDSPGELFF	TGTGCCAGTAGTCCCCTCGACAGCCCCGGGGAGCTGTTTTTT
TRBV14	.	TRBJ2-7	few	CARHGHSSYEQYF	TGTGCCAGACACGGACACAGCTCCTACGAGCAGTACTTC
TRBV20-1	.	TRBJ2-1	.	CSTRGELAYNEQFF	TGCAGTACAAGAGGGGAGTTGGCCTACAATGAGCAGTTCTTC
TRBV20-1	TRBD1	TRBJ2-1	.	CSARPRDSYNEQFF	TGCAGTGCTAGACCCCGGGACAGTTACAATGAGCAGTTCTTC
TRBV12-3/TRBV12-4	TRBD2	TRBJ2-1	.	CASSYTGLAGLESSYNEQFF	TGTGCCAGCAGTTATACGGGACTAGCGGGTCTTGAAAGCTCCTACAATGAGCAGTTCTTC
TRBV6-2/TRBV6-3	.	TRBJ2-1	few	CASSDRQARDEQFF	TGTGCCAGCAGCGACCGTCAGGCACGCGATGAGCAGTTCTTC
TRBV27	TRBD2	TRBJ2-2	.	CASSLSGSGSSGELFF	TGTGCCAGCAGTTTATCTGGTAGCGGGAGTAGCGGGGAGCTGTTTTTT
TRBV5-1	.	TRBJ2-5	few	CATNDNGETQYF	TGCGCCACCAACGATAACGGGGAGACCCAGTACTTC
TRBV6-1	TRBD2	TRBJ2-5	few	CASVAGDQETQYF	TGTGCCAGCGTAGCGGGAGACCAAGAGACCCAGTACTTC
TRBV5-1	TRBD1	TRBJ2-7	few	CASSPGQGAFYEQYF	TGCGCCAGCAGCCCCGGACAGGGGGCTTTCTACGAGCAGTACTTC
TRBV18	.	TRBJ1-4	few	CASSLRLTNEKLFF	TGTGCCAGCTCACTCCGTCTAACTAATGAAAAACTGTTTTTT
TRBV10-3	TRBD1	TRBJ1-1	.	CAIRDRPNTEAFF	TGTGCCATCCGGGACAGACCGAACACTGAAGCTTTCTTT
TRBV4-1	TRBD1	TRBJ1-4	.	CASSQGDRPEKLFF	TGCGCCAGCAGCCAGGGGGACAGACCCGAAAAACTGTTTTTT
TRBV24-1	TRBD2	TRBJ2-1	few	CATSGTREKGYEQFF	TGTGCCACCAGTGGCACGCGGGAGAAAGGGTATGAGCAGTTCTTC
TRBV25-1	TRBD1	TRBJ1-1	.	CASNAGQGDTEAFF	TGTGCCAGCAACGCCGGCCAGGGGGACACTGAAGCTTTCTTT
TRBV7-2	.	TRBJ2-5	few	CASSFLLVEGETQYF	TGTGCCAGCAGCTTCCTACTAGTAGAAGGGGAGACCCAGTACTTC
TRBV29-1	.	TRBJ2-4	few	CSAGTRSTIGNIQYF	TGCAGCGCCGGGACCCGATCGACGATTGGAAACATTCAGTACTTC
TRBV5-1	TRBD2	TRBJ2-1	many	CASSLGLAGGEQFF	TGCGCCAGCAGCTTGGGACTAGCGGGCGGAGAGCAGTTCTTC
TRBV5-1	.	TRBJ2-3	few	CASSSDITDTQYF	TGCGCCAGCAGCTCGGACATCACAGATACGCAGTATTTT
TRBV20-1	.	TRBJ1-4	many	CSARGATNEKLFF	TGCAGTGCTAGAGGAGCAACTAATGAAAAACTGTTTTTT
TRBV12-3/TRBV12-4	.	TRBJ1-1	.	CASSVQGKDTEAFF	TGTGCCAGCAGTGTCCAGGGTAAGGACACTGAAGCTTTCTTT
TRBV2	TRBD2	TRBJ2-1	many	CASRVSGSSYNEQFF	TGTGCCAGCAGGGTTAGCGGGAGCTCCTACAATGAGCAGTTCTTC
TRBV5-1	.	TRBJ1-1	few	CASSLAGPTGNTEAFF	TGCGCCAGCAGCTTGGCGGGACCGACGGGGAACACTGAAGCTTTCTTT
TRBV6-2/TRBV6-3	.	TRBJ2-1	.	CASSYSTVGERGQFF	TGTGCCAGCAGTTACTCTACCGTGGGCGAGAGGGGGCAGTTCTTC
TRBV14	.	TRBJ2-3	.	CASSQDESGIRTDTQYF	TGTGCCAGCAGCCAAGACGAATCGGGAATCCGCACAGATACGCAGTATTTT
TRBV7-2	TRBD2	TRBJ2-3	.	CASSLLAVGGNTQYF	TGTGCCAGCAGCTTACTAGCGGTGGGGGGGAATACGCAGTATTTT
TRBV2	.	TRBJ1-5	few	CASRSETGSSNQPQHF	TGTGCCAGCAGAAGCGAGACAGGAAGTAGCAATCAGCCCCAGCATTTT
TRBV5-1	.	TRBJ2-7	few	CASSHGQLYEQYF	TGCGCCAGCAGCCACGGACAGCTCTACGAGCAGTACTTC
TRBV29-1	TRBD1	TRBJ2-1	few	CSVDRGNYNEQFF	TGCAGCGTTGACAGGGGGAATTACAATGAGCAGTTCTTC
TRBV5-6	.	TRBJ2-2	many	CASSLVGSGELFF	TGTGCCAGCAGCTTGGTGGGGTCCGGGGAGCTGTTTTTT